The 16 T cell receptor beta chains below were found in one sample sequenced in a study of blood T cell repertoires in COVID-19. Some clones are missing from TCRdb's copy, which holds only in-frame ones; the method was immunoSEQ multiplex PCR. The table includes about 150,000 clones, around 84% detected once. The specimen was peripheral blood. The source is a woman aged 45 to 65 with acute or convalescent COVID-19.

V usage is TRBV9 and J usage is TRBJ2-4; the D is unclear. The V gene's germline CDR1 is SGDLS and CDR2 YYNGEE. V lost 2 bases to trimming and J lost 0 bases, with 6 bases between them. CDR3 length: 14 amino acids. The CDR3 is CASSVSVAKNIQYF. As DNA, the CDR3 is TGTGCCAGCAGCGTGTCTGTAGCCAAAAACATTCAGTACTTC.

The chain couples TRBV5-8 to TRBJ1-5; tentative D call: TRBD1 (5 bases). Germline V gene sequence: CDR1 SGHTS, CDR2 YDEGEE. The CDR3 is 13 amino acids. The V gene lost 2 bases and the J gene lost 7 bases, with 10 bases spanning the gap. The CDR3 spells CASSFSGNQPQHF. The CDR3 nucleotides read TGTGCCAGCAGCTTCTCAGGGAACCAGCCCCAGCATTTT.

This chain connects TRBV7-8 to TRBJ1-6; tentative D call: TRBD1 (5 bases). Trimming took 5 bases from V and 4 from J, leaving 12 bases between them. Per the germline V gene, CDR1 is SGHVS and CDR2 is FQNEAQ. The CDR3 covers 15 residues. DNA of the CDR3: TGTGCCAGCAGCCCCACTACAGGTTATAATTCACCCCTCCACTTT. Protein product: CASSPTTGYNSPLHF.

The V call is TRBV5-1, the J call TRBJ2-1; a possible D gene is TRBD1 (5 bases). V lost 2 bases and J 7 bases, leaving 16 bases between the germline ends. CDR1 is SGHRS and CDR2 is YFSETQ in the germline V gene. The CDR3 has 15 residues. The CDR3 DNA reads TGCGCCAGCAGCTTATCGCCCCAGGGATTGAATGAGCAGTTCTTC. Protein: CASSLSPQGLNEQFF.

In its sample, this clone was seen once. The gene calls are TRBV11-2 and TRBJ2-3, with 7 positions matching TRBD2. The CDR3 runs 15 residues. V lost 2 bases and J lost 6; bases outside the gene matches: 8. In germline, CDR1 is SGHAT, CDR2 FQNNGV. DNA of the CDR3: TGTGCCAGCAGCTTAACGCAGCGGGACGGTGATACGCAGTATTTT. Protein: CASSLTQRDGDTQYF.

This chain uses TRBV18 with TRBJ2-7, with 10 bases matching TRBD1. The CDR3 contains 15 residues. V was clipped by 3 bases and J by 4 bases; unmatched bases: 6. Germline CDR1 is KGHSH and CDR2 is LQKENI. CDR3 nucleotide sequence: TGTGCCAGCTCACCGCCTGGGACAGGGGATTACGAGCAGTACTTC. Protein sequence: CASSPPGTGDYEQYF.

The J gene is TRBJ2-3, the V gene TRBV3-1 (or the pseudogene TRBV3-2), with D perhaps matching TRBD2 (6 bases). There are 17 residues in the CDR3. V dropped 2 bases and J dropped 5 bases, with 20 bases sitting between them. In germline, CDR1 is LGHDT, CDR2 YNNKEL (reference sequence). The CDR3 sequence: CASSQRVTGWEVDTQYF. The CDR3, as DNA: TGTGCCAGCAGCCAAAGGGTGACGGGGTGGGAGGTAGATACGCAGTATTTT.

This chain links TRBV28 with TRBJ1-2; 9 nucleotides line up with TRBD1. The CDR3 extends over 16 amino acids. The V gene end was trimmed by 3 bases and the J gene end by 4 bases; junction bases not matched to a gene: 9. The germline V gene encodes CDR1 MDHEN and CDR2 SYDVKM. The CDR3 spells CASSFGLGTGIYGYTF. CDR3 in DNA: TGTGCCAGCAGTTTTGGCCTCGGGACAGGGATCTATGGCTACACCTTC.

The chain couples TRBV27 to TRBJ1-5; D uncertain. V lost 6 bases, J lost 4 bases, and 10 bases lay in between. The CDR3 is 13 residues long. The germline CDR1 and CDR2 sequences are MNHEY and SMNVEV (reference sequence). CDR3 amino acids: CASSRDKNQPQHF. CDR3 DNA: TGTGCCAGCAGCCGAGATAAAAATCAGCCCCAGCATTTT.

V and J are TRBV19 and TRBJ1-1; possible D gene TRBD1, 5 bases. V lost 4 bases and J lost 1, with 7 bases in between. The length of the CDR3 is 13 residues. Germline CDR1 reads LNHDA; CDR2 reads SQIVND (reference sequence). CDR3 in DNA: TGTGCCAGTAGTAGGGGGGAGAACACTGAAGCTTTCTTT. Its protein is CASSRGENTEAFF.

J is TRBJ1-4 and V is TRBV5-1, with D possibly being TRBD1 (6 bases). V shed 0 bases and J shed 6 bases, with 9 bases lying between them. In germline, CDR1 is SGHRS, CDR2 YFSETQ. The CDR3 has 14 residues. The CDR3 region is CASSLEAGDEKLFF. The CDR3 DNA is TGCGCCAGCAGCTTGGAGGCAGGGGATGAAAAACTGTTTTTT.

V and J are TRBV3-1 (or the pseudogene TRBV3-2) and TRBJ1-1, with 8 bases matching TRBD1. The trim removed 4 bases at V and 4 bases at J, leaving 8 bases unmatched. CDR3 length equals 15 residues. CDR1 LGHDT and CDR2 YNNKEL come from the germline V gene (reference sequence). The CDR3 region is CASSPGDRGLTEAFF. The CDR3 nucleotides are TGTGCCAGCAGCCCGGGTGACAGGGGTCTCACTGAAGCTTTCTTT.

The CDR3 is CASSLAREGTYEQYF. DNA of the CDR3: TGTGCCAGCAGCTTAGCGCGGGAGGGGACCTACGAGCAGTACTTC. The chain employs TRBV7-9 and TRBJ2-7; 9 positions match TRBD2. This CDR3 has 15 residues. With V trimmed by 0 bases and J by 2 bases, 2 bases remained unmatched. Germline loops: CDR1 SEHNR, CDR2 FQNEAQ (reference sequence).

V is TRBV4-3 and J is TRBJ1-6; D is possibly TRBD1 (5 bases). Germline V CDR1 and CDR2: LGHNA, YSLEER. V lost 3 bases and J 8 bases, leaving 17 bases between the germline ends. The CDR3 spans 16 residues. CDR3 protein: CASSQDAREGHSPLHF. The CDR3 coding sequence is TGCGCCAGCAGCCAGGACGCACGGGAGGGACATTCACCCCTCCACTTT.

The gene calls are TRBV5-1 and TRBJ1-6; TRBD1 agrees at 8 bases. Trimming cost V 0 bases and J 5 bases; bases outside gene matches: 4. Germline CDR1 is SGHRS and CDR2 is YFSETQ. The CDR3 is made up of 16 amino acids. The CDR3 region has the DNA TGCGCCAGCAGCTTGGGGGCGACAGGGGATAATTCACCCCTCCACTTT. Amino acids: CASSLGATGDNSPLHF.

The rearrangement joins TRBV28 to TRBJ2-1; 11 positions agree with TRBD1. Trimming took 6 bases from V and 8 from J; bases not matched to a gene: 9. This CDR3 has 15 residues. Germline V lookup: CDR1 MDHEN, CDR2 SYDVKM. In nucleotides, the CDR3 is TGTGCCAGCAGGGGCTCGGGACAGGGGGTGGATGAGCAGTTCTTC. It specifies CASRGSGQGVDEQFF.